The 24 T cell receptor beta chains listed next were all sequenced from one sample in a study of Ad26.COV2.S vaccination and SARS-CoV-2 variants. Documented treatment: 15 to 20 received Ad26.COV2.S at low or high dose, single or two shots; 5 received placebo; per-sample allocation not given. Each sample was drawn 63 days after the first injection (of vaccine or placebo). Assay used: immunoSEQ multiplex PCR; TCRdb lists only in-frame clones, some missing. The repertoire holds around 250,000 clones, with around 90% as singletons. The source material was peripheral blood, sampled in a trial of Ad26.COV2.S vaccine versus placebo. The receptors originated from a person between 18 and 65 years old who received the Ad26.COV2.S COVID-19 vaccine or a placebo.

Only one count was recorded for this clone. The chain is built from TRBV5-4 and TRBJ1-2; D not certain. The germline V and J ends were trimmed by 3 bases and 4 bases, with 7 bases remaining between them. The length of the CDR3 is 12 residues. Germline loops: CDR1 SGHNT, CDR2 YYREEE (reference sequence). As DNA, the CDR3 is TGTGCCAGCAGCTCTACAGCCTATGGCTACACCTTC. It codes for CASSSTAYGYTF.

V usage is TRBV10-3 and J usage is TRBJ1-1; a possible D gene is TRBD1 (6 bases). Trimming cost V 0 bases and J 1 base, with 15 bases left between them. CDR1 is ENHRY and CDR2 is SYGVKD in the germline V gene. CDR3 length equals 17 residues. This chain's CDR3 is CAISESIGGGENTEAFF. The CDR3 DNA reads TGTGCCATCAGTGAGTCGATAGGGGGGGGCGAGAACACTGAAGCTTTCTTT.

The DNA of the CDR3 is TGTGCCAGCAGCTTGGACAGGGGGTATGAAAAACTGTTTTTT. Translation gives CASSLDRGYEKLFF. The chain is built from TRBV5-4 and TRBJ1-4; 8 nucleotides match TRBD1. The CDR3 is made up of 14 amino acids. The germline V gene encodes CDR1 SGHNT and CDR2 YYREEE (reference sequence). V trimming: 0 bases; J trimming: 6 bases; junction bases outside the gene matches: 1.

This clone was recorded a few times. The rearrangement joins TRBV25-1 to TRBJ2-5; D may match TRBD1 or TRBD2 (5 bases each). The CDR3 has 15 residues. V was shortened by 4 bases and J by 3 bases, with 15 bases between the two germline ends. Germline CDR1 MGHDK, CDR2 SYGVNS. This chain's CDR3 is CASSGTGTVEETQYF. CDR3 DNA: TGTGCCAGCAGTGGAACCGGGACGGTGGAAGAGACCCAGTACTTC.

The chain joins TRBV11-2 to TRBJ2-7; 7 bases fit TRBD2. CDR3 length: 14 residues. Germline V gene sequence: CDR1 SGHAT, CDR2 FQNNGV. Unmatched junction bases numbered 6, after V lost 5 bases and J lost 2 bases. The chain's CDR3 is CASSGRAQTYEQYV. The DNA of the CDR3 is TGTGCCAGCAGCGGGAGGGCCCAAACCTACGAGCAGTACGTC.

This clone came up a few times. V and J are TRBV5-1 and TRBJ1-1; TRBD1 agrees at 8 bases. In germline, CDR1 is SGHRS, CDR2 YFSETQ. The junction had 9 bases not matched to a gene; V was cut back by 7 bases and J by 1 base. The CDR3 covers 15 residues. In DNA form, the CDR3 reads TGCGCCAGCCACCAGGGACAGGTCAAGAACACTGAAGCTTTCTTT. This gives the protein CASHQGQVKNTEAFF. Full variable domain (missing parts from reference TRBV5-1 and TRBJ1-1): KAGVTQTPRYLIKTRGQQVTLSCSPISGHRSVSWYQQTPGQGLQFLFEYFSETQRNKGNFPGRFSGRQFSNSRSEMNVSTLELGDSALYLCASHQGQVKNTEAFFGQGTRLTVV.

J is TRBJ1-5 and V is TRBV7-5. TRBV7-5 constitutes a pseudogene. This CDR3 comprises 11 residues. CDR3 sequence (DNA): TGTGCCAGAAGCAAAGATCAGCCCCAGCATTTT. Encoded protein: CARSKDQPQHF.

The CDR3 sequence is CASSDRRRTAYYGYTF. The CDR3 DNA is TGTGCCAGCAGTGACCGGCGCAGGACGGCCTACTATGGCTACACCTTC. The V gene is TRBV6-2 or TRBV6-3, the J gene TRBJ1-2; D unresolved. Germline lookup yields CDR1 MNHEY and CDR2 SVGEGT. V gave up 5 bases and J gave up 3 bases, with 19 bases separating them. CDR3 length: 16 amino acids.

The chain has TRBV7-2 and TRBJ2-2; possibly TRBD1 for D (5 bases). V dropped 5 bases and J dropped 4 bases, with 14 bases sitting between them. CDR1 is SGHTA and CDR2 is FQGNSA in the germline V gene. CDR3 length equals 15 residues. CDR3: CASSPRAGPTGELFF. CDR3 in DNA: TGTGCCAGCAGCCCCAGGGCAGGACCCACCGGGGAGCTGTTTTTT.

The chain carries TRBV19 and TRBJ2-7; no reliable D call. This CDR3 region has 16 residues. Looked up from germline, CDR1 is LNHDA and CDR2 is SQIVND (reference sequence). V lost 4 bases to trimming and J lost 0 bases, with 16 bases between them. The CDR3 DNA is TGTGCCAGTAGTACCATCTTTGGATCCAGCTCCTACGAGCAGTACTTC. Protein sequence: CASSTIFGSSSYEQYF.

The rearrangement links TRBV11-3 to TRBJ2-3; 9 bases line up with TRBD2. Germline CDR1 reads SGHNT; CDR2 reads YENEEA. The V segment lost 2 bases and the J segment 8 bases; nucleotides outside the gene matches: 5. The CDR3 consists of 14 residues. This CDR3 is CASSLSSGAVTQYF. CDR3 bases: TGTGCCAGCAGCTTATCTAGCGGGGCCGTTACGCAGTATTTT.

V usage is TRBV6-2 or TRBV6-3 and J usage is TRBJ2-5; the D is unclear. This CDR3 has 12 residues. Germline loops: CDR1 MNHEY, CDR2 SVGEGT. V was trimmed by 5 bases and J by 3 bases, leaving 7 bases between them. The CDR3 nucleotides read TGTGCCAGCAGTCAACGAAAAGAGACCCAGTACTTC. Protein product: CASSQRKETQYF.

The V and J genes are TRBV5-1 and TRBJ1-2; no reliable D call. Trimming left V 1 base short and J 4 bases short, with 17 bases between. The CDR3 covers 16 residues. Germline lookup yields CDR1 SGHRS and CDR2 YFSETQ. The CDR3 nucleotides read TGCGCCAGCAGCTTGTTGAACAGACCCCCGATCTATGGCTACACCTTC. This gives the protein CASSLLNRPPIYGYTF.

The table lists this clone with a few counts. The genes are TRBV2 and TRBJ1-5; D remains ambiguous. The CDR3 spans 14 residues. Trimming left V 2 bases short and J 0 bases short, with 5 bases between. Germline loops: CDR1 SNHLY, CDR2 FYNNEI. In DNA form, the CDR3 reads TGTGCCAGCAGTGAACAGTATAGCAATCAGCCCCAGCATTTT. Protein product: CASSEQYSNQPQHF.

The chain couples TRBV5-5 to TRBJ2-2; possibly TRBD2 for D (6 bases). Between the trimmed V and J ends, which lost 1 base and 10 bases, there was a span of 11 bases. Germline loops: CDR1 SGHKS, CDR2 YYEKEE (reference sequence). The CDR3 is 13 amino acids. The CDR3 protein is CASSLYPGAELFF. The CDR3 nucleotides are TGTGCCAGCAGCTTGTACCCGGGAGCGGAGCTGTTTTTT. Drawing the rest from reference TRBV5-5 and TRBJ2-2, the complete variable domain is DAGVTQSPTHLIKTRGQQVTLRCSPISGHKSVSWYQQVLGQGPQFIFQYYEKEERGRGNFPDRFSARQFPNYSSELNVNALLLGDSALYLCASSLYPGAELFFGEGSRLTVL.

CDR3 residues: CASSLFGQGGWTEAFF. The DNA for the CDR3 is TGTGCCAGCAGCTTATTCGGACAGGGAGGGTGGACTGAAGCTTTCTTT. This sequence joins TRBV7-9 and TRBJ1-1, with 8 bases aligning to TRBD1. Trimming cost V 2 bases and J 5 bases; bases outside gene matches: 10. This CDR3 has 16 amino acids. Germline CDR1 SEHNR, CDR2 FQNEAQ (reference sequence). The whole variable domain, remainder taken from reference TRBV7-9 and TRBJ1-1, is DTGVSQNPRHKITKRGQNVTFRCDPISEHNRLYWYRQTLGQGPEFLTYFQNEAQLEKSRLLSDRFSAERPKGSFSTLEIQRTEQGDSAMYLCASSLFGQGGWTEAFFGQGTRLTVV.

This chain links TRBV11-2 with TRBJ2-3, with TRBD1 matching over 7 bases. CDR1 and CDR2 from the germline V gene are SGHAT and FQNNGV. Trimming at V came to 1 base and at J to 2 bases, leaving 6 bases not matched to a gene. The CDR3 length is 16 residues. The DNA of the CDR3 is TGTGCCAGCAGCTTAGTGGGGACAGTAAACACAGATACGCAGTATTTT. Its protein is CASSLVGTVNTDTQYF. The full variable domain, completed using reference TRBV11-2 and TRBJ2-3, is EAGVAQSPRYKIIEKRQSVAFWCNPISGHATLYWYQQILGQGPKLLIQFQNNGVVDDSQLPKDRFSAERLKGVDSTLKIQPAKLEDSAVYLCASSLVGTVNTDTQYFGPGTRLTVL.

This clone appeared a few times. The gene calls are TRBV4-3 and TRBJ2-2; 7 nucleotides line up with TRBD1. The ends lost 3 bases at V and 4 bases at J; junction bases unmatched: 14. This CDR3 is 18 amino acids long. Germline CDR1 LGHNA, CDR2 YSLEER. CDR3 in DNA: TGCGCCAGCAGCCAGCCCTCAGTGCGACAGGGCTCCACCGGGGAGCTGTTTTTT. It codes for CASSQPSVRQGSTGELFF.

This clone was seen only a few times. CDR3 loop: CASSPDQRAGNTIYF. CDR3 sequence (DNA): TGTGCCAGCAGCCCGGATCAGCGGGCTGGAAACACCATATATTTT. The V gene is TRBV5-8, the J gene TRBJ1-3, with D unclear. Germline assignment: CDR1 SGHTS and CDR2 YDEGEE. The V gene lost 4 bases and the J gene lost 2 bases, with 13 bases spanning the gap. There are 15 residues in the CDR3. The whole variable domain, remainder taken from reference TRBV5-8 and TRBJ1-3, is EAGVTQSPTHLIKTRGQQATLRCSPISGHTSVYWYQQALGLGLQFLLWYDEGEERNRGNFPPRFSGRQFPNYSSELNVNALELEDSALYLCASSPDQRAGNTIYFGEGSWLTVV.

The chain joins TRBV14 to TRBJ2-1; TRBD2 aligns across 12 bases. The CDR3 consists of 18 residues. The germline V gene encodes CDR1 SGHDN and CDR2 FVKESK. V shed 2 bases, J shed 2 bases, and the junction held 7 bases outside the gene matches. In nucleotides, the CDR3 is TGTGCCAGCAGCCAACCTTGGGCTAGCGGGGGGGCCTACAATGAGCAGTTCTTC. This sequence encodes CASSQPWASGGAYNEQFF.

The chain has TRBV2 and TRBJ1-5; possible D gene TRBD1, 5 bases. The CDR3 runs 13 residues. V lost 5 bases, J lost 9 bases, and 14 bases lay in between. The germline gives CDR1 SNHLY, CDR2 FYNNEI. The CDR3 region is CASSSREGRPQHF. CDR3 in DNA: TGTGCCAGCAGTAGCAGGGAGGGTCGGCCCCAGCATTTT. Filled out from reference TRBV2 and TRBJ1-5, the complete variable domain reads EPEVTQTPSHQVTQMGQEVILRCVPISNHLYFYWYRQILGQKVEFLVSFYNNEISEKSEIFDDQFSVERPDGSNFTLKIRSTKLEDSAMYFCASSSREGRPQHFGDGTRLSIL.

The rearrangement uses TRBV6-1 and TRBJ1-5, with TRBD1 matching 9 bases. The CDR3 has 17 amino acids. Germline CDR1 MNHNS, CDR2 SASEGT. The J segment lost 2 bases and the V segment lost 4 bases, leaving 9 bases of the junction unmatched. Written as DNA, the CDR3 is TGTGCCAGCAGTGGGGGGACAGGGTTTATGGGCAATCAGCCCCAGCATTTT. Protein product: CASSGGTGFMGNQPQHF.

This chain uses TRBV4-1 with TRBJ2-5; the match to TRBD2 covers 13 bases. CDR1 and CDR2 (germline): MGHRA, YSYEKL. There are 15 residues in the CDR3. The V gene end was trimmed by 3 bases and the J gene end by 5 bases; junction bases not matched to a gene: 3. This CDR3 is CASSHLTSGRETQYF. The CDR3 DNA follows: TGCGCCAGCAGCCACCTGACTAGCGGGAGGGAGACCCAGTACTTC.

The chain uses TRBV19 and TRBJ1-5; D is unresolved. CDR1 and CDR2 from the germline V gene are LNHDA and SQIVND (reference sequence). The V end lost 0 bases, the J end lost 9 bases, and 9 bases lay between the germline ends. CDR3 size: 13 residues. CDR3 DNA: TGTGCCAGTAGTATAGATCCGGAAAGGCCCCAGCATTTT. It specifies CASSIDPERPQHF.